This entry describes one T cell receptor (beta chain). This record comes from a study of T cell responses to AZD1222 COVID-19 vaccine. Across the study: Second-dose intervals near 4 or 12 weeks were combined.

The table came from immunoSEQ multiplex PCR; TCRdb's copy has only in-frame clones and leaves some out. The sample holds around 120,000 clones, around 86% seen once. V lost 1 base, J lost 9 bases, and 13 bases lay in between. The CDR3 loop spans 15 amino acids. Germline values: CDR1 MNHNS, CDR2 SASEGT. The sequencing here drew on peripheral blood, taken on day 0 of AZD1222 vaccination. This chain links TRBV6-1 with TRBJ1-6, with D perhaps matching TRBD1 (5 bases). This clonotype originated in an adult in good health. The CDR3 reads CASSEVWTLGSPLHF. The CDR3 nucleotides read TGTGCCAGCAGTGAAGTTTGGACATTGGGTTCACCCCTCCACTTT.